This TCR beta chain was sequenced for a study of cytomegalovirus exposure and HLA in healthy donors. The CDR3 is 12 residues long. Germline V gives CDR1 SGDLS, CDR2 YYNGEE. V was pared by 3 bases and J by 4 bases, with 4 bases between. PCR involved 60 Vbeta and 13 Jbeta primers. Clones were sequenced by immunoSEQ multiplex PCR, and TCRdb holds only the in-frame ones, with some missing. The sample has some 120,000 clones; 74% are singletons. General study results and limits: Per a later analysis, 18,000 or so TCR beta sequences showed association with HLA alleles at 0.05 false discovery rate.

This clone was recorded once. The target antigen is unknown. The chain couples TRBV9 to TRBJ2-2; D call uncertain. The receptor comes from a man aged 40-49 years in good health and CMV-seropositive. The sequencing sample was made of PBMCs. The DNA for the CDR3 is TGTGCCAGCAGCGCCTTCACCGGGGAGCTGTTTTTT. This sequence encodes CASSAFTGELFF.